This TCR beta chain is from a study of response to subunit inactivated influenza vaccine. As for this clonotype: Its cognate antigen is unknown.

Study-wide results and limits: Authors suggested that a seasonal influenza vaccination recruits few new T cells each time.

The germline gives CDR1 SGHAT, CDR2 FQDESV (reference sequence). The CDR3 is 19 residues long. Germline trimming cut 0 bases from V and 7 bases from J; bases unmatched to any gene: 16. A single record per CDR3 protein comes from TCRdb applying MiXCR to the RT-PCR reads. Here the sample spans about 700,000 distinct CDR3 sequences, 11% to 15% being singletons. This specimen consisted of PBMCs from blood, obtained 14 to 15 days before vaccination. The clonotype comes from a man aged 50-60 years who received an inactivated influenza vaccine. The chain combines TRBV11-1 with TRBJ1-4; 8 bases fit TRBD1. This CDR3 reads CASSLAFSPRTGTFEKLFF. As DNA, the CDR3 is TGTGCCAGCAGCTTAGCTTTTTCCCCCCGGACAGGGACATTTGAAAAACTGTTTTTT.